The clone carrying this TCR beta chain occurred a few times. This record belongs to a study of patients and donors after allogeneic stem cell transplantation. CDR3 size: 13 residues. V lost 7 bases, J lost 0 bases, and 5 bases stayed unmatched. Per germline, CDR1 SQVTM and CDR2 ANQGSEA. TCRdb reanalysed the RT-PCR reads using MiXCR and keeps one entry per CDR3 protein. The data show about a million distinct CDR3 sequences, with 18% seen just once and 6% held by the top ten. Sequencing input: blood, either unsorted or a sorted T cell fraction (not recorded which). The sequence was obtained from a human donor who was either an allogeneic HSCT recipient or a stem cell or donor lymphocyte infusion donor (not recorded which). It is not recorded whose cells these are; they may come from a transplant donor. The chain uses TRBV29-1 and TRBJ1-1, with 7 bases that match TRBD1. The CDR3 protein is CSGRQGLNTEAFF. DNA for the CDR3: TGCAGCGGGCGACAGGGCTTGAACACTGAAGCTTTCTTT.